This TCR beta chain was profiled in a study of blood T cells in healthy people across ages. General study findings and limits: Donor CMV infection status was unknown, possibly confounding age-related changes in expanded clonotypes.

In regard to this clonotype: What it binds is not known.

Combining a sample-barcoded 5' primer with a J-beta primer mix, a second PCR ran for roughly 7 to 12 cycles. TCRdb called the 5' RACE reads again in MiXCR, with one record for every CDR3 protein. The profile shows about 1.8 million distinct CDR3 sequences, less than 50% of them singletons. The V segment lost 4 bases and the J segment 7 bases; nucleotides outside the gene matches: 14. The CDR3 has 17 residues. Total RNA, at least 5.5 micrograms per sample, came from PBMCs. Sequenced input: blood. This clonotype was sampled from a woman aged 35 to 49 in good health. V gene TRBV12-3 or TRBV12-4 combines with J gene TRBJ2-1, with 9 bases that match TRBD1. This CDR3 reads CASSSPGQGASRNEQFF. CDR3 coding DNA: TGTGCCAGCAGTTCACCGGGACAGGGTGCCTCTAGGAATGAGCAGTTCTTC.